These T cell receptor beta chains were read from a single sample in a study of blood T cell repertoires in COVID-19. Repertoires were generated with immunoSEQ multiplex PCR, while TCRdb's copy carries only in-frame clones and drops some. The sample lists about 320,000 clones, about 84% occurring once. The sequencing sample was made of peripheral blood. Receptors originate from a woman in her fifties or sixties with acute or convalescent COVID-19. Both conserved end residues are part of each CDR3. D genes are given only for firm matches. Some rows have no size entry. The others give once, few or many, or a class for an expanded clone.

CASSQVGRMTMNTEAFF	TGTGCCAGCAGCCAAGTCGGACGGATGACTATGAACACTGAAGCTTTCTTT	TRBV3-1/TRBV3-2	TRBJ1-1	few	-	17
CASSPRGNQQTEAFF	TGCGCCAGCAGCCCGCGGGGGAACCAACAGACTGAAGCTTTCTTT	TRBV4-1	TRBJ1-1	-	-	15
CASSESQNTEAFF	TGCGCCAGCAGTGAGTCTCAGAACACTGAAGCTTTCTTT	TRBV10-1	TRBJ1-1	once	-	13
CASGWSRNQPQHF	TGTGCCAGCGGGTGGAGTCGCAATCAGCCCCAGCATTTT	TRBV27	TRBJ1-5	-	-	13
CASSLGPSQGHTQYF	TGTGCCAGCAGCTTAGGGCCTAGCCAAGGGCATACGCAGTATTTT	TRBV7-9	TRBJ2-3	-	-	15
CASSFRATENTEAFF	TGTGCCAGCAGCTTCCGAGCGACAGAGAACACTGAAGCTTTCTTT	TRBV5-8	TRBJ1-1	-	-	15
CASSPRLAVNTGELFF	TGTGCCAGCTCACCACGACTAGCGGTGAACACCGGGGAGCTGTTTTTT	TRBV18	TRBJ2-2	many	TRBD2	16
CASSLKWDRRNSYEQYF	TGCGCCAGCAGCCTCAAATGGGACAGGCGGAACTCCTACGAGCAGTACTTC	TRBV4-1	TRBJ2-7	-	TRBD1	17
CASSLGRRTGVLGTQYF	TGCGCCAGCAGCCTCGGACGGAGGACGGGGGTTTTAGGGACCCAGTACTTC	TRBV5-1	TRBJ2-5	-	-	17
CASSAGTGGNTIYF	TGTGCCAGCAGCGCCGGGACAGGTGGAAACACCATATATTTT	TRBV9	TRBJ1-3	-	TRBD1	14
CASSYAGVNQPQHF	TGTGCCAGCAGTTACGCAGGGGTCAATCAGCCCCAGCATTTT	TRBV6-5	TRBJ1-5	-	-	14
CASSRTSGTAYNEQFF	TGCGCCAGCAGCCGGACTAGCGGGACTGCCTACAATGAGCAGTTCTTC	TRBV5-1	TRBJ2-1	-	TRBD2	16
CASSLRTSSDTQYF	TGTGCCAGCTCACTACGGACTAGCTCAGATACGCAGTATTTT	TRBV18	TRBJ2-3	few	TRBD2	14
CASSLTGKGGNTIYF	TGCGCCAGCAGCCTGACAGGGAAGGGTGGAAACACCATATATTTT	TRBV5-1	TRBJ1-3	-	TRBD1	15
CASSQGPNYGYTF	TGTGCCAGCAGCCAAGGTCCAAACTATGGCTACACCTTC	TRBV14	TRBJ1-2	-	-	13
CASSVGTGVDNEQFF	TGTGCCAGCAGTGTAGGGACAGGGGTTGATAATGAGCAGTTCTTC	TRBV28	TRBJ2-1	-	TRBD1	15
CSVDGGQPTDTQYF	TGCAGCGTTGACGGGGGGCAGCCCACAGATACGCAGTATTTT	TRBV29-1	TRBJ2-3	-	-	14
CASSPYRGHGELFF	TGTGCCAGCAGCCCCTACAGGGGTCACGGGGAGCTGTTTTTT	TRBV7-2	TRBJ2-2	few	TRBD1	14
CASSQDPRSYGYTF	TGCGCCAGCAGCCAAGATCCACGGAGCTATGGCTACACCTTC	TRBV4-3	TRBJ1-2	-	-	14
CASSPPVGGTAGDEQFF	TGTGCCAGCTCACCCCCTGTGGGCGGGACCGCTGGGGATGAGCAGTTCTTC	TRBV18	TRBJ2-1	once	-	17
CASSLGLAATQETQYF	TGCGCCAGCAGCCTGGGACTAGCGGCAACTCAAGAGACCCAGTACTTC	TRBV5-1	TRBJ2-5	-	TRBD2	16
CASTTGGASNSPLHF	TGTGCCAGCACCACGGGGGGGGCCTCCAATTCACCCCTCCACTTT	TRBV6-5	TRBJ1-6	-	-	15
CASSIVRDTQYF	TGTGCCAGTAGTATCGTGAGGGATACGCAGTATTTT	TRBV19	TRBJ2-3	-	-	12
CASRPSPLYEQYF	TGTGCCAGCAGACCTAGCCCCCTCTACGAGCAGTACTTC	TRBV7-2	TRBJ2-7	-	-	13
CAIREELGNTIYF	TGTGCCATCAGGGAGGAGCTGGGAAACACCATATATTTT	TRBV10-3	TRBJ1-3	-	-	13
CASSDPGHQSESEQFF	TGTGCCAGCAGTGATCCGGGACACCAATCGGAGAGTGAGCAGTTCTTC	TRBV6-1	TRBJ2-1	-	-	16
CASSQTSGTQYF	TGTGCCAGCAGCCAAACATCGGGTACGCAGTATTTT	TRBV3-1/TRBV3-2	TRBJ2-3	-	-	12
CASSFGTVPYEQYF	TGTGCCAGCAGTTTTGGGACAGTCCCCTACGAGCAGTACTTC	TRBV27	TRBJ2-7	-	TRBD1	14
CASSEPGTGEKLFF	TGTGCCAGCAGTGAACCCGGGACAGGTGAAAAACTGTTTTTT	TRBV6-1	TRBJ1-4	-	TRBD1	14
CASSYQGTSGSYEQYF	TGTGCCAGCAGTTACCAAGGGACTAGCGGGAGTTACGAGCAGTACTTC	TRBV6-5	TRBJ2-7	-	TRBD2	16
CASSEGTSGKNEQFF	TGTGCCAGCAGTGAAGGTACTAGCGGGAAGAATGAGCAGTTCTTC	TRBV2	TRBJ2-1	-	TRBD2	15
CASSVGAGDTVDSWDTQYF	TGTGCCAGCAGCGTAGGGGCGGGAGACACTGTAGATTCCTGGGATACGCAGTATTTT	TRBV9	TRBJ2-3	few	TRBD2	19
CASRGQFNQPQHF	TGTGCCAGTAGGGGACAGTTCAATCAGCCCCAGCATTTT	TRBV19	TRBJ1-5	-	TRBD1	13
CASSRDRGGEQYF	TGTGCCAGCAGCCGGGACAGGGGAGGAGAGCAGTACTTC	TRBV13	TRBJ2-7	once	TRBD1	13
CASSQDAGGPNTEAFF	TGCGCCAGCAGCCAAGATGCCGGAGGGCCAAACACTGAAGCTTTCTTT	TRBV4-3	TRBJ1-1	-	-	16
CASSLESGMMNTEAFF	TGTGCCAGCAGCCTTGAATCAGGGATGATGAACACTGAAGCTTTCTTT	TRBV14	TRBJ1-1	-	-	16
CARSRTSVSYNEQFF	TGTGCCAGAAGCCGAACTAGCGTCTCCTACAATGAGCAGTTCTTC	TRBV5-3	TRBJ2-1	-	TRBD2	15
CASSLSAGGSYEQYF	TGCGCCAGCAGCCTTTCAGCGGGAGGGAGTTACGAGCAGTACTTC	TRBV4-3	TRBJ2-7	-	TRBD2	15